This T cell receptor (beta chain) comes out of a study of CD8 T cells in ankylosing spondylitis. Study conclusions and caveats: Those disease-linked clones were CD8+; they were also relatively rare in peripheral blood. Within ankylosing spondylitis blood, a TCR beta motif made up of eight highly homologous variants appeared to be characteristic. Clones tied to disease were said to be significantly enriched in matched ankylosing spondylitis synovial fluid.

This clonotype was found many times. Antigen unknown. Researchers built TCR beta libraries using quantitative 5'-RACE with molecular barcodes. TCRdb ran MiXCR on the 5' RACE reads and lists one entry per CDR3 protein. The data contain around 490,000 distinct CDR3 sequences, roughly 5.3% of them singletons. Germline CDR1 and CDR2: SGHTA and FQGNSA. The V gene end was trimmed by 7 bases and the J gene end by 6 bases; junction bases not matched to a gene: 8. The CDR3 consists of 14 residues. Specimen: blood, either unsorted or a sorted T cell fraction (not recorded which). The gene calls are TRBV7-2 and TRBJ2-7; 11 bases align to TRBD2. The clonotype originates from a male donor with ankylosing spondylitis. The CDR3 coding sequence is TGTGCCAGCATCCAGACTAGCGGGGCCCTCGAGCAGTACTTC. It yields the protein CASIQTSGALEQYF. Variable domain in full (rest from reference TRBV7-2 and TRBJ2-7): GAGVSQSPSNKVTEKGKDVELRCDPISGHTALYWYRQSLGQGLEFLIYFQGNSAPDKSGLPSDRFSAERTGGSVSTLTIQRTQQEDSAVYLCASIQTSGALEQYFGPGTRLTVT.